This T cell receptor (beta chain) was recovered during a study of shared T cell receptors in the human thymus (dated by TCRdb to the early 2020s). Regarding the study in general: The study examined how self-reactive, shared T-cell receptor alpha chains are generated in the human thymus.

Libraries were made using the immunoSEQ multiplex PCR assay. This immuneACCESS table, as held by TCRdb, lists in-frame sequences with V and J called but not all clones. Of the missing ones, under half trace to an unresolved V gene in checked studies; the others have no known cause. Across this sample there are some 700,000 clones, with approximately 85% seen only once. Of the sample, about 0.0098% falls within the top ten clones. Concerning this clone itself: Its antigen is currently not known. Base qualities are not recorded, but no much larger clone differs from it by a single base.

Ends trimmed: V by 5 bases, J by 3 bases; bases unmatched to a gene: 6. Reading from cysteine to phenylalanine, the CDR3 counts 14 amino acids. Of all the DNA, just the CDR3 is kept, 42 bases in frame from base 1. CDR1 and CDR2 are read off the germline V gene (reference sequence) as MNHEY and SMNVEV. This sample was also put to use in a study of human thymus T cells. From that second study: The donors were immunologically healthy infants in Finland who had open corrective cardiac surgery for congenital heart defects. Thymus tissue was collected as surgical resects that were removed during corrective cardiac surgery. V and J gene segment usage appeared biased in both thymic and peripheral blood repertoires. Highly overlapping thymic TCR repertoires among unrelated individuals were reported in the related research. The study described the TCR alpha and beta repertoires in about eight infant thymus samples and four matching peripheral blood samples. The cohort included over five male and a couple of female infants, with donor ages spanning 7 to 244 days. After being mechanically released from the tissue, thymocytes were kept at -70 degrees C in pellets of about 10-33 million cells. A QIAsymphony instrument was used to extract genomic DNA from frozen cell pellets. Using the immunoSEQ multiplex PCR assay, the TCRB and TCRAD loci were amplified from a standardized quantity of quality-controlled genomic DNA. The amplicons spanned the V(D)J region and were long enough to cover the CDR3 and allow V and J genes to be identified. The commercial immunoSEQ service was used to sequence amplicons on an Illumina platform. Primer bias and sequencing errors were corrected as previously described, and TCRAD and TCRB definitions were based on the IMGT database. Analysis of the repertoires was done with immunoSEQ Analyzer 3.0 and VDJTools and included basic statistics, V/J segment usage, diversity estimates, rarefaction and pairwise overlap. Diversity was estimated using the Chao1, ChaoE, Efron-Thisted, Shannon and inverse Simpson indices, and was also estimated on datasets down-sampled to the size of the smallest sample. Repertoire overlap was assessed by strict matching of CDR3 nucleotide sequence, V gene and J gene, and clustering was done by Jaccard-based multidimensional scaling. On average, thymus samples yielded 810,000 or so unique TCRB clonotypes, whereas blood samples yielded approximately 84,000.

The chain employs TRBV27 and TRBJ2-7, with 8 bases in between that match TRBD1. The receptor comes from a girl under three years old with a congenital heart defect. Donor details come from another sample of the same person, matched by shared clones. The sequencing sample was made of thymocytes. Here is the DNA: TGTGCCAGCAGTACCCGACAGGGGAACTACGAGCAGTACTTC. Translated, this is CASSTRQGNYEQYF.